The 14 T cell receptor beta chains below come from one sample, sequenced in a study of radiotherapy plus CTLA-4 blockade in lung cancer. Repertoires were generated with immunoSEQ multiplex PCR, while TCRdb's copy carries only in-frame clones and drops some. Among roughly 15,000 clones, around three quarters were seen once, and the ten largest hold 53%. This specimen consisted of peripheral blood, obtained from a patient treated with radiotherapy plus ipilimumab. The receptors were sampled from a human donor with non-small cell lung cancer whose response to radiotherapy plus ipilimumab could not be evaluated.

V usage is TRBV4-3 and J usage is TRBJ2-7, with 12 bases that match TRBD1. CDR1 and CDR2 (germline): LGHNA, YSLEER. The CDR3 length is 16 residues. V gave up 4 bases and J gave up 3 bases; unmatched junction bases: 7. The CDR3 bases are TGCGCCAGCAGCCGCGGGACAGGGGGCCACAACTACGAGCAGTACGTC. This translates into CASSRGTGGHNYEQYV.

This chain connects TRBV5-1 to TRBJ2-2, with TRBD1 matching 10 bases. The CDR3 contains 15 residues. J lost 5 bases, V lost 5 bases, and 6 bases had no gene match. Germline V CDR1 and CDR2: SGHRS, YFSETQ. The CDR3 loop reads CASRLGQGGTGELFF. Written as DNA, the CDR3 is TGCGCCAGCAGACTCGGACAGGGGGGGACCGGGGAGCTGTTTTTT.

A single count supports this clone. V gene TRBV11-2 combines with J gene TRBJ1-1, with 9 nucleotides matching TRBD1. Germline CDR1 reads SGHAT; CDR2 reads FQNNGV. Unmatched junction bases numbered 4, after V lost 4 bases and J lost 4 bases. The CDR3 runs 14 residues. The CDR3 DNA sequence: TGTGCCAGCAGCTCCTCGGACAGGGGCACTGAAGCTTTCTTT. This encodes CASSSSDRGTEAFF.

The rearrangement joins TRBV19 to TRBJ1-5, with 8 bases aligning to TRBD1. Germline CDR1 is LNHDA and CDR2 is SQIVND (reference sequence). Trimming cost V 8 bases and J 3 bases; bases outside gene matches: 6. The CDR3 is 14 residues long. This CDR3 is CASWTGRPNQPQHF. In DNA, the CDR3 is TGTGCCAGTTGGACAGGGCGCCCCAATCAGCCCCAGCATTTT.

Of note for this clone: Within the sample, other DNA sequences also encode this same CDR3. CDR3 bases: TGCGCCAGCAGCCAGACTACCTCGGGACAGAACTATGGCTACACCTTC. It encodes CASSQTTSGQNYGYTF. The chain has TRBV5-1 and TRBJ1-2; 7 bases agree with TRBD1. This CDR3 is built from 16 residues. Germline lookup yields CDR1 SGHRS and CDR2 YFSETQ. After removal of 4 bases from V and 2 bases from J, the junction contained 11 bases not matched to a gene.

This clone has a single count. V and J are TRBV27 and TRBJ1-5; TRBD1 aligns across 7 bases. Per germline, CDR1 MNHEY and CDR2 SMNVEV (reference sequence). After removal of 5 bases from V and 5 bases from J, the junction contained 6 bases not matched to a gene. The CDR3 contains 14 residues. The CDR3: CASSLRGTDQPQHF. Here the CDR3 DNA reads TGTGCCAGCAGTCTGCGCGGGACAGATCAGCCCCAGCATTTT.

This sequence joins TRBV11-2 and TRBJ1-4, with no clear D. Germline V gene lookup returns CDR1 SGHAT and CDR2 FQNNGV. V dropped 0 bases and J dropped 3 bases, with 5 bases sitting between them. The CDR3 contains 14 residues. This chain's CDR3 is CASSLEGANEKLFF. The CDR3, as DNA: TGTGCCAGCAGCTTAGAGGGCGCTAATGAAAAACTGTTTTTT.

The V call is TRBV13, the J call TRBJ2-3, with 9 bases that match TRBD1. The germline gives CDR1 PRHDT, CDR2 FYEKMQ (reference sequence). The V gene end was trimmed by 4 bases and the J gene end by 5 bases; junction bases not matched to a gene: 10. CDR3 size: 16 residues. The DNA for the CDR3 is TGTGCCAGCAGCTCCCGCGCACGGACAGGGGTAGATACGCAGTATTTT. Its protein is CASSSRARTGVDTQYF.

The J gene is TRBJ1-6, the V gene TRBV5-1; 7 bases fit TRBD1. Per the germline V gene, CDR1 is SGHRS and CDR2 is YFSETQ. V trimming: 4 bases; J trimming: 5 bases; junction bases outside the gene matches: 3. The CDR3 consists of 14 residues. The CDR3, as DNA: TGCGCCAGCAGCCCGGGACAGAATAATTCACCCCTCCACTTT. Translation: CASSPGQNNSPLHF.

This chain joins TRBV5-1 and TRBJ1-4; the D is unclear. CDR1 is SGHRS, CDR2 YFSETQ, per germline. Trimming left V 2 bases short and J 4 bases short, with 12 bases between. The CDR3 runs 15 residues. This chain's CDR3 is CASSLLGQHNEKLFF. As DNA, the CDR3 is TGCGCCAGCAGCTTATTGGGCCAGCATAATGAAAAACTGTTTTTT.

The gene calls are TRBV7-9 and TRBJ1-5; the match to TRBD1 covers 9 bases. In germline, CDR1 is SEHNR, CDR2 FQNEAQ (reference sequence). V gave up 5 bases and J gave up 7 bases; unmatched junction bases: 6. The CDR3 is 14 amino acids. The CDR3 DNA sequence: TGTGCCAGCAGCCGGACAGGGGATCGGCAGCCCCAGCATTTT. It codes for CASSRTGDRQPQHF.

This clone was detected a few times. This rearrangement joins TRBV30 to TRBJ1-6, with 9 bases that match TRBD1. The CDR3 spans 15 residues. With V trimmed by 6 bases and J by 1 base, 4 bases remained unmatched. CDR1 is GTSNPN and CDR2 is SVGIG in the germline V gene (reference sequence). CDR3 nucleotide sequence: TGTGCCTGTCGACAGGGGGAATCCTATAATTCACCCCTCCACTTT. Amino acid sequence: CACRQGESYNSPLHF.

The V call is TRBV19, the J call TRBJ1-1; 7 bases line up with TRBD1. Germline V CDR1 and CDR2: LNHDA, SQIVND (reference sequence). V trimming: 5 bases; J trimming: 5 bases; junction bases outside the gene matches: 5. The CDR3 runs to 13 residues. Written as DNA, the CDR3 is TGTGCCAGTAGTTACGGACAGGCGACTGAAGCTTTCTTT. Translating gives CASSYGQATEAFF.

This clone appeared a few times. The CDR3 loop reads CASSREGQAYTEAFF. In nucleotides, the CDR3 is TGCGCCAGCAGCCGGGAGGGGCAGGCCTACACTGAAGCTTTCTTT. The chain couples TRBV5-1 to TRBJ1-1, with D perhaps matching TRBD1 (5 bases). Looked up from germline, CDR1 is SGHRS and CDR2 is YFSETQ. There are 15 residues in the CDR3. V dropped 4 bases and J dropped 3 bases, with 16 bases sitting between them.